One sample yielded the 4 T cell receptor beta chains listed below, sequenced in a study of beta chain features in type 1 diabetes. General study findings and limits: Patients with Type 1 diabetes showed moderately but significantly shorter TCRB CDR3s in all four CD4+ subsets.

No antigens are known for them. The investigators reverse transcribed all of the isolated RNA, so they sequenced expressed TCRB transcripts. Assay: immunoSEQ multiplex PCR; the TCRdb copy retains only in-frame clones and omits some. The table lists hundreds of thousands of clones, more than 13% of them singletons. The specimen was naive CD4+ T cells from blood. The receptors derive from a man aged 18-30 years with type 1 diabetes.

This clone was seen only a few times. The chain couples TRBV2 to TRBJ2-7, with 9 bases identical to TRBD1. The germline V gene encodes CDR1 SNHLY and CDR2 FYNNEI. This CDR3 has 18 residues. J gave up 3 bases and V 6 bases, and 18 bases lay outside the gene matches. The CDR3 region is CASSIDRIRDRDNYEQYF. The DNA of the CDR3 is TGTGCCAGCAGCATCGATCGTATCAGGGACAGGGATAACTACGAGCAGTACTTC. Based on the CDR3 plus reference TRBV2 and TRBJ2-7, the full variable domain is EPEVTQTPSHQVTQMGQEVILRCVPISNHLYFYWYRQILGQKVEFLVSFYNNEISEKSEIFDDQFSVERPDGSNFTLKIRSTKLEDSAMYFCASSIDRIRDRDNYEQYFGPGTRLTVT.

V and J are TRBV9 and TRBJ1-1; unclear D gene. CDR3 size: 14 residues. The V and J ends lost 0 bases and 6 bases respectively, with 12 bases between them. The germline V gene encodes CDR1 SGDLS and CDR2 YYNGEE. CDR3: CASSVEAGSSEAFF. The CDR3 DNA reads as TGTGCCAGCAGCGTAGAAGCAGGTAGCTCTGAAGCTTTCTTT.

A few counts support this clone. The same CDR3 can be traced to other DNA sequences in this sample. The chain joins TRBV28 to TRBJ2-7; D call uncertain. Looked up from germline, CDR1 is MDHEN and CDR2 is SYDVKM. V was shortened by 6 bases and J by 4 bases, with 4 bases between the two germline ends. CDR3 length: 10 amino acids. DNA for the CDR3: TGTGCCAGCAGCGGATACGAGCAGTACTTC. It translates to CASSGYEQYF.

This clone was observed a handful of times. In nucleotides, the CDR3 is TGTGCCAGCTCACCAACAGGACAGTTATTCGGCTACACCTTC. Its translation is CASSPTGQLFGYTF. The chain combines TRBV18 with TRBJ1-2; D might be TRBD1 (6 bases). This CDR3 has 14 residues. Between the trimmed V and J ends, which lost 2 bases and 8 bases, there was a span of 15 bases. Germline V CDR1 and CDR2: KGHSH, LQKENI. Full variable domain (outside the CDR3, taken from reference TRBV18 and TRBJ1-2): NAGVMQNPRHLVRRRGQEARLRCSPMKGHSHVYWYRQLPEEGLKFMVYLQKENIIDESGMPKERFSAEFPKEGPSILRIQQVVRGDSAAYFCASSPTGQLFGYTFGSGTRLTVV.